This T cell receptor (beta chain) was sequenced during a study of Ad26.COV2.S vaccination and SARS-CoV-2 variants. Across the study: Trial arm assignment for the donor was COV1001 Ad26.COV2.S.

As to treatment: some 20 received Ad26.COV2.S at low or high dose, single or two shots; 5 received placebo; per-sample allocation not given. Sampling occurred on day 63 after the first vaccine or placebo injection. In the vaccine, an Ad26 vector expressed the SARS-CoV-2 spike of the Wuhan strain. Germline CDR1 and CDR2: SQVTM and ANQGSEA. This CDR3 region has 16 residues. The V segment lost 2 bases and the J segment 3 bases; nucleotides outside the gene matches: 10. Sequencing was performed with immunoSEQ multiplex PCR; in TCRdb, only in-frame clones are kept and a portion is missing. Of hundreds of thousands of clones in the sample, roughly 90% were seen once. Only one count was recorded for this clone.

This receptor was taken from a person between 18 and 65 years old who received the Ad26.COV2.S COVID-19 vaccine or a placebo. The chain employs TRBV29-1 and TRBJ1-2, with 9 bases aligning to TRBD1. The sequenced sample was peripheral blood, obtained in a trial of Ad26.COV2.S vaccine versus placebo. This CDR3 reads CSVEKGDRAYDYGYTF. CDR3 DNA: TGCAGCGTTGAAAAGGGGGACAGGGCGTACGACTATGGCTACACCTTC. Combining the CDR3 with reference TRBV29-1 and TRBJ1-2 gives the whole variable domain SAVISQKPSRDICQRGTSLTIQCQVDSQVTMMFWYRQQPGQSLTLIATANQGSEATYESGFVIDKFPISRPNLTFSTLTVSNMSPEDSSIYLCSVEKGDRAYDYGYTFGSGTRLTVV.